One sample yielded the 16 T cell receptor beta chains listed below, sequenced in a study of shared clonotypes between healthy human individuals. Profiling relied on immunoSEQ multiplex PCR, and the TCRdb table lists in-frame clones only, not all of them. The data hold over a million clones, with approximately 80% observed a single time. Material: memory CD4+ T cells from PBMCs. Noted subset: CD45RA-negative fraction. Every receptor here comes from a man aged 18 to 30 in good health. Some clones in this sample may be carry-over from other donors' samples.

This clone was found once. The chain couples TRBV28 to TRBJ1-3; weak D call: TRBD1 (6 bases). Germline V lookup: CDR1 MDHEN, CDR2 SYDVKM. V was clipped by 4 bases and J by 4 bases, with 17 bases between them. This CDR3 is built from 16 residues. CDR3: CASSSQGYGLGNTIYF. CDR3 nucleotides: TGTGCCAGCAGTTCACAGGGATACGGACTGGGAAACACCATATATTTT.

V usage is TRBV28 and J usage is TRBJ2-7, with 8 bases that match TRBD2. Germline CDR1 reads MDHEN; CDR2 reads SYDVKM. V shed 5 bases, J shed 5 bases, and the junction held 5 bases outside the gene matches. The CDR3 contains 13 residues. This CDR3 is CASSTPGGDEQYF. The CDR3 DNA is TGTGCCAGCAGTACACCCGGGGGGGACGAGCAGTACTTC.

The chain carries TRBV7-9 and TRBJ1-1; 7 nucleotides agree with TRBD1. The V and J ends lost 7 bases and 8 bases, in that order; junction bases with no gene match: 10. Germline V gene lookup returns CDR1 SEHNR and CDR2 FQNEAQ (reference sequence). The CDR3 runs 13 residues. The DNA for the CDR3 is TGTGCCAGCACCCCGAAAGCGGACAGGGAAGCTTTCTTT. This codes for CASTPKADREAFF.

The V and J genes are TRBV11-3 and TRBJ2-1, with D possibly matching TRBD1 (6 bases). The germline V gene has CDR1 SGHNT and CDR2 YENEEA. Trimming pared 4 bases from V and 0 bases from J, leaving 7 bases between. The CDR3 runs to 14 residues. The CDR3 spells CASSSQGSYNEQFF. The CDR3 nucleotides are TGTGCCAGCAGCTCACAGGGCTCCTACAATGAGCAGTTCTTC.

The rearrangement links TRBV6-5 to TRBJ2-7; maybe TRBD1 (6 bases). This CDR3 region has 14 residues. The germline V gene has CDR1 MNHEY and CDR2 SVGAGI. V lost 4 bases and J 7 bases, leaving 17 bases between the germline ends. The CDR3 bases are TGTGCCAGCAGTTGGGGTATGGACAGTTGGGAGCAGTACTTC. This codes for CASSWGMDSWEQYF.

This clone was detected once. This chain joins TRBV20-1 and TRBJ2-7, with D uncertain. Trimming removed 0 bases from V and 11 bases from J, with 11 bases in between. The V gene's germline CDR1 is DFQATT and CDR2 SNEGSKA (reference sequence). The CDR3 is made up of 11 amino acids. The DNA of the CDR3 is TGCAGTGCTAGAGATAAGGGCGGAGAGTACTTC. The encoded protein is CSARDKGGEYF.

This sequence joins TRBV28 and TRBJ1-2, with 7 positions matching TRBD1. This CDR3 is built from 14 residues. The V segment lost 2 bases and the J segment 3 bases; nucleotides outside the gene matches: 3. Germline-derived CDR1 and CDR2 are MDHEN and SYDVKM. CDR3 sequence (DNA): TGTGCCAGCAGTTTACCTGACAGGGACTATGGCTACACCTTC. Translation: CASSLPDRDYGYTF.

This clone appeared a single time. The CDR3 sequence: CASELQETQYF. CDR3 coding DNA: TGTGCCAGCGAGCTCCAAGAGACCCAGTACTTC. The J gene is TRBJ2-5, the V gene TRBV2; D remains unclear. Germline V gene lookup returns CDR1 SNHLY and CDR2 FYNNEI. The CDR3 spans 11 residues. V was pared by 8 bases and J by 1 base, with 5 bases between.

The V call is TRBV5-1, the J call TRBJ2-6; possibly TRBD2 for D (5 bases). The germline V and J ends were trimmed by 2 bases and 2 bases, with 8 bases remaining between them. The CDR3 covers 15 residues. From germline, CDR1 is SGHRS and CDR2 YFSETQ. CDR3 loop: CASSFPSPGANVLTF. In DNA, the CDR3 is TGCGCCAGCAGCTTCCCTAGCCCTGGGGCCAACGTCCTGACTTTC.

The chain employs TRBV4-3 and TRBJ2-1, with D unresolved. CDR1 LGHNA and CDR2 YSLEER come from the germline V gene. V lost 3 bases and J lost 4, with 7 bases in between. The CDR3 extends over 13 amino acids. This CDR3 is CASSHRVYNEQFF. The CDR3 region has the DNA TGCGCCAGCAGCCATCGCGTATACAATGAGCAGTTCTTC.

The V gene is TRBV15, the J gene TRBJ2-1, with 10 bases matching TRBD2. Germline trimming cut 5 bases from V and 4 bases from J; bases unmatched to any gene: 11. Germline lookup yields CDR1 LNHNV and CDR2 YYDKDF (reference sequence). This CDR3 has 17 residues. The chain's CDR3 is CATSRGQRLAGYNEQFF. In DNA, the CDR3 is TGTGCCACCAGCCGAGGACAGAGACTAGCGGGTTACAATGAGCAGTTCTTC.

The chain recombines TRBV27 with TRBJ1-2, with a weak D call TRBD1 (5 bases). Looked up from germline, CDR1 is MNHEY and CDR2 is SMNVEV (reference sequence). There are 13 residues in the CDR3. V was clipped by 3 bases and J by 2 bases, with 7 bases between them. Here the CDR3 DNA reads TGTGCCAGCAGTTTCGGGGGGAACTATGGCTACACCTTC. It yields the protein CASSFGGNYGYTF.

The chain joins TRBV28 to TRBJ2-5, with 8 nucleotides matching TRBD1. After removal of 7 bases from V and 7 bases from J, the junction contained 17 bases not matched to a gene. The CDR3 has 16 residues. Germline V gene lookup returns CDR1 MDHEN and CDR2 SYDVKM. CDR3 amino acids: CASTPGRRGRSGTQYF. Written as DNA, the CDR3 is TGTGCCAGCACCCCTGGCCGCAGGGGGCGTTCGGGGACCCAGTACTTC.

The genes are TRBV5-1 and TRBJ1-5; D is uncertain. Looked up from germline, CDR1 is SGHRS and CDR2 is YFSETQ. The CDR3 consists of 15 residues. The germline V and J ends were trimmed by 2 bases and 1 base, with 10 bases remaining between them. The CDR3, as DNA: TGCGCCAGCAGCTTTGAAGCGGGGAGCAATCAGCCCCAGCATTTT. Translated, it gives CASSFEAGSNQPQHF.

This rearrangement joins TRBV5-1 to TRBJ2-1, with D unclear. The V gene's germline CDR1 is SGHRS and CDR2 YFSETQ. CDR3 length: 13 residues. The V and J ends lost 0 bases and 6 bases respectively, with 7 bases between them. The CDR3 region is CASSLATFNEQFF. The DNA of the CDR3 is TGCGCCAGCAGCTTGGCTACGTTCAATGAGCAGTTCTTC.

The chain recombines TRBV30 with TRBJ2-5; D is unclear. Germline CDR1 is GTSNPN and CDR2 is SVGIG (reference sequence). The length of the CDR3 is 12 residues. Trimming stripped 5 bases from V and 5 bases from J, with 12 bases between. The CDR3: CAWGTPQETQYF. CDR3 in DNA: TGTGCCTGGGGCACACCCCAGGAGACCCAGTACTTC.